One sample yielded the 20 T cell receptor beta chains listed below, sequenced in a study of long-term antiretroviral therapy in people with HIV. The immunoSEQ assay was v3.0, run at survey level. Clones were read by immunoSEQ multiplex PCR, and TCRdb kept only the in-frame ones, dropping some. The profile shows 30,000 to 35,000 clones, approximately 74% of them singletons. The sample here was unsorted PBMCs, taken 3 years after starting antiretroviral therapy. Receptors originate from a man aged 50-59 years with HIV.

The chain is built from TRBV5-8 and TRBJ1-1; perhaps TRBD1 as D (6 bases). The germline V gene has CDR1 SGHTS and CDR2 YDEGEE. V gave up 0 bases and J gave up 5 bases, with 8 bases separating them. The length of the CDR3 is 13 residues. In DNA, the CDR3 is TGTGCCAGCAGCTTGGAGGGGGGGACTGAAGCTTTCTTT. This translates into CASSLEGGTEAFF.

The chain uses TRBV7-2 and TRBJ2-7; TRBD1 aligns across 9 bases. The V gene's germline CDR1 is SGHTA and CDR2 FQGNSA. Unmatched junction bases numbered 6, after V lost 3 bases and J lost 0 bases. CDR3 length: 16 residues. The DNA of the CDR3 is TGTGCCAGCAGCTTTGGTCACAGGGGGCGCTCCTACGAGCAGTACTTC. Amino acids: CASSFGHRGRSYEQYF.

As DNA, the CDR3 is TGCGCCAGCAGCCTTGGGACAGGCGAAAAACTGTTTTTT. The encoded protein is CASSLGTGEKLFF. The rearrangement links TRBV4-3 to TRBJ1-4; 8 nucleotides line up with TRBD1. Germline V CDR1 and CDR2: LGHNA, YSLEER. The CDR3 is made up of 13 amino acids. Trimming took 4 bases from V and 8 from J; bases not matched to a gene: 3.

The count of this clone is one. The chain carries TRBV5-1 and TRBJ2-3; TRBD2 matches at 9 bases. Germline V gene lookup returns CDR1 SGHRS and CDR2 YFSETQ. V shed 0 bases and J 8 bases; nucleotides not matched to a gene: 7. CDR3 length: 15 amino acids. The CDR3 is CASSLELAGSVTQYF. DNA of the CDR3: TGCGCCAGCAGCTTGGAGCTAGCGGGGTCAGTTACGCAGTATTTT. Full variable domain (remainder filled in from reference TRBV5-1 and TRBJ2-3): KAGVTQTPRYLIKTRGQQVTLSCSPISGHRSVSWYQQTPGQGLQFLFEYFSETQRNKGNFPGRFSGRQFSNSRSEMNVSTLELGDSALYLCASSLELAGSVTQYFGPGTRLTVL.

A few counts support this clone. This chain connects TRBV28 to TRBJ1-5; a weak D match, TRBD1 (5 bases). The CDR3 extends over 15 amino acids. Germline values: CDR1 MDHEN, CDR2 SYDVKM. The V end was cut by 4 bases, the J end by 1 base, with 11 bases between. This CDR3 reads CASSWGGASNQPQHF. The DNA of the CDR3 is TGTGCCAGCAGTTGGGGCGGGGCGAGCAATCAGCCCCAGCATTTT.

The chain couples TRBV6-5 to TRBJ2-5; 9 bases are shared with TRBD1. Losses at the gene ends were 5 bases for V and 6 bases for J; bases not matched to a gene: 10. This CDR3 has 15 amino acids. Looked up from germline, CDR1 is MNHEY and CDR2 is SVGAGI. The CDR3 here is CASSPPTGGGKTQYF. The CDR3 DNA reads TGTGCCAGCAGTCCTCCGACAGGGGGGGGAAAGACCCAGTACTTC.

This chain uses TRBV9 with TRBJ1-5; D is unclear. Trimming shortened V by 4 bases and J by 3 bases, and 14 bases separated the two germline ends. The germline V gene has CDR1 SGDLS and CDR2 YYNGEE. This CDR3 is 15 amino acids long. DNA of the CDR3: TGTGCCAGCAGCCCAGCCCCCTGGGACAATCAGCCCCAGCATTTT. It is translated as CASSPAPWDNQPQHF. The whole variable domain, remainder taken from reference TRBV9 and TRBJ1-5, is DSGVTQTPKHLITATGQRVTLRCSPRSGDLSVYWYQQSLDQGLQFLIQYYNGEERAKGNILERFSAQQFPDLHSELNLSSLELGDSALYFCASSPAPWDNQPQHFGDGTRLSIL.

The CDR3 here is CASSGRGGTEAFF. CDR3 sequence (DNA): TGTGCCAGCTCGGGAAGGGGGGGGACTGAAGCTTTCTTT. This sequence joins TRBV25-1 and TRBJ1-1; TRBD1 might be the D (6 bases). V lost 8 bases to trimming and J lost 5 bases, with 15 bases between them. Germline CDR1 and CDR2: MGHDK and SYGVNS. The CDR3 has 13 residues.

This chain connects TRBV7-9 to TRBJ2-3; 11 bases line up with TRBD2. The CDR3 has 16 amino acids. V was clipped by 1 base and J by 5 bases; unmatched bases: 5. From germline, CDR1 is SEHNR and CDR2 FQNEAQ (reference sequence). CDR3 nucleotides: TGTGCCAGCAGCTTAGGACTAGCGGGAAGGATAGATACGCAGTATTTT. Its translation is CASSLGLAGRIDTQYF.

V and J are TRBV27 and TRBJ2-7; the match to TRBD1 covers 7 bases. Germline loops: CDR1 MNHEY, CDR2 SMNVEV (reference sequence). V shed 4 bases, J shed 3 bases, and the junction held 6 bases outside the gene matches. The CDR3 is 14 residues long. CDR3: CASSSTGPYYEQYF. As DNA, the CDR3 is TGTGCCAGCAGTTCGACAGGGCCCTACTACGAGCAGTACTTC.

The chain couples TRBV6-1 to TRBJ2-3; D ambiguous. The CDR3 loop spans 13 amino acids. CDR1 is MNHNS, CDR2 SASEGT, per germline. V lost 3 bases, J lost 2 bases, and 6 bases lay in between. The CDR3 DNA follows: TGTGCCAGCAGTGAGGGTCCCACAGATACGCAGTATTTT. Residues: CASSEGPTDTQYF.

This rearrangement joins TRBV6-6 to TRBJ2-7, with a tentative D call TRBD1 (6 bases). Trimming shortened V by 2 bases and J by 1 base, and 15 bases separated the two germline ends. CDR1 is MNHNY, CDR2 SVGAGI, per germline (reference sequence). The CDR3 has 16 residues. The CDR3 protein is CASSYSGQSLSYEQYF. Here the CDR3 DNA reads TGTGCCAGCAGTTACAGTGGACAGTCGCTTTCCTACGAGCAGTACTTC.

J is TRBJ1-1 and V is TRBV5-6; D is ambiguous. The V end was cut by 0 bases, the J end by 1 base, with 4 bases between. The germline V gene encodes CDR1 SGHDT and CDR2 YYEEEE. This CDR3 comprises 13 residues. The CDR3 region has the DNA TGTGCCAGCAGCTTGGAACGGAACACTGAAGCTTTCTTT. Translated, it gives CASSLERNTEAFF.

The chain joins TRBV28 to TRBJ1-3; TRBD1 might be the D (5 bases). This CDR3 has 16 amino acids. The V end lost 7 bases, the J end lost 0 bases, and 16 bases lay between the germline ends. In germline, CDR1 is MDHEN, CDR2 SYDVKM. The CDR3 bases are TGTGCCAGCATTAACGGGGCCGGACTCTCTGGAAACACCATATATTTT. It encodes CASINGAGLSGNTIYF.

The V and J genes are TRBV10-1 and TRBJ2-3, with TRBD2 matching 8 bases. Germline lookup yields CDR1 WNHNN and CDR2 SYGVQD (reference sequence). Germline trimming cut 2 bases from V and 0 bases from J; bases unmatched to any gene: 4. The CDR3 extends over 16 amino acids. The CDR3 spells CASSEVVAGSTDTQYF. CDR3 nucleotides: TGCGCCAGCAGTGAGGTGGTAGCGGGGAGCACAGATACGCAGTATTTT.

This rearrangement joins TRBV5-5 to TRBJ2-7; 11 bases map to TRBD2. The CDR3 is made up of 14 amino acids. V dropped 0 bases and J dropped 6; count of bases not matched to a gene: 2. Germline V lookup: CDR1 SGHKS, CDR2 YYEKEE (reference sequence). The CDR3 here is CASSLGLAGLEQYF. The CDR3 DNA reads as TGTGCCAGCAGCTTGGGACTAGCGGGACTCGAGCAGTACTTC.

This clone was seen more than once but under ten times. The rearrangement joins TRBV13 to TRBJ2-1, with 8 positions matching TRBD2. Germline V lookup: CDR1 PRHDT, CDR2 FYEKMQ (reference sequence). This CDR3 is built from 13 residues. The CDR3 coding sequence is TGTGCTAGCGGGGACTATACCTACAATGAGCAGTTCTTC. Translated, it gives CASGDYTYNEQFF.

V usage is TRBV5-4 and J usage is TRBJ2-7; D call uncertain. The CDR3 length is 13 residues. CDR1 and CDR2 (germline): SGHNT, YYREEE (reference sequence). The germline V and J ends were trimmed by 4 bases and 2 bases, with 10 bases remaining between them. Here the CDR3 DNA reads TGTGCCAGCAGCCCCGCCGGTGCCTACGAGCAGTACTTC. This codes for CASSPAGAYEQYF.

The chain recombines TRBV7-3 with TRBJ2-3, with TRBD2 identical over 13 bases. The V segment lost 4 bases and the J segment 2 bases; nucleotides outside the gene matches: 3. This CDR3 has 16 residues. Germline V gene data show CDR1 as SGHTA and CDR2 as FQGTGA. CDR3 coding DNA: TGTGCCAGCAGCTCCGGGACTAGCGGGGTCACAGATACGCAGTATTTT. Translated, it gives CASSSGTSGVTDTQYF.

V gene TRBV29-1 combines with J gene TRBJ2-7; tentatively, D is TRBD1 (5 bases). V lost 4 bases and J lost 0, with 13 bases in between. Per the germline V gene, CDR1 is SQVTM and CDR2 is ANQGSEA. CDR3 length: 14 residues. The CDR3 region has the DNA TGCAGCGTTGGGGGCACCGTAAGCTCCTACGAGCAGTACTTC. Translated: CSVGGTVSSYEQYF.